What follows are 18 T cell receptor beta chains derived from one specimen sequenced in a study of T cell responses to AZD1222 COVID-19 vaccine (dated by TCRdb to the early 2020s). Libraries were built with the immunoSEQ multiplex PCR assay. Entries here come from immuneACCESS through TCRdb and include only in-frame sequences with V and J called. Some clones fail to appear in such tables; in the studies checked, an unresolved V gene covers under half of the shortfall, and the cause of the remainder is unknown. This sample comprises about 140,000 clones, approximately 93% of them detected only once. Roughly 12% of the sample is in the top ten clones. The sample's time point, from its label and the paper: sample from adult after SARS-CoV-2 infection, after symptom onset. The source material was peripheral blood, sampled after recovery from COVID-19. All receptors derive from an adult who had recovered from COVID-19.

The rearrangement links TRBV4-1 to TRBJ2-7, with D possibly being TRBD1 (6 bases). This CDR3 has 15 amino acids. Trimming cost V 5 bases and J 3 bases, with 17 bases left between them. Germline V gene sequence: CDR1 MGHRA, CDR2 YSYEKL. CDR3 bases: TGCGCCAGCAGCTTCCGTTCCGGGACATTCTACGAGCAGTACTTC. Translation: CASSFRSGTFYEQYF.

The chain is built from TRBV28 and TRBJ1-1; possibly TRBD1 for D (6 bases). This CDR3 has 14 residues. Germline-derived CDR1 and CDR2 are MDHEN and SYDVKM. V was trimmed by 7 bases and J by 1 base, leaving 13 bases between them. The CDR3 loop is CASTSDSANTEAFF. In DNA form, the CDR3 reads TGTGCCAGCACCTCGGACAGTGCGAACACTGAAGCTTTCTTT.

The CDR3 sequence: CASSSVGVFPYF. In DNA, the CDR3 is TGTGCCAGCAGCTCCGTAGGAGTTTTTCCGTACTTC. This chain joins TRBV5-5 and TRBJ2-7, with D unresolved. The V gene's germline CDR1 is SGHKS and CDR2 YYEKEE (reference sequence). V lost 3 bases and J 12 bases, leaving 16 bases between the germline ends. The length of the CDR3 is 12 residues.

The CDR3 coding sequence is TGCGCCAGCAGCCAAGGAGGGGGAACCATAGCCAAAAACATTCAGTACTTC. Amino acid sequence: CASSQGGGTIAKNIQYF. The chain combines TRBV4-1 with TRBJ2-4; possible D gene TRBD1, 6 bases. Trimming removed 1 base from V and 0 bases from J, with 13 bases in between. The CDR3 sequence is 17 residues long. Germline values: CDR1 MGHRA, CDR2 YSYEKL.

CDR3 DNA: TGTGCCAGCAGTTTCGGGTCCGGTACAGGACGGAATGAGCAGTTCTTC. It codes for CASSFGSGTGRNEQFF. The rearrangement links TRBV28 to TRBJ2-1; D perhaps matches TRBD1 (5 bases). This CDR3 is built from 16 residues. V lost 3 bases and J lost 7, with 19 bases in between. Germline assignment: CDR1 MDHEN and CDR2 SYDVKM.

The rearrangement uses TRBV9 and TRBJ2-2; D could derive from TRBD1 or TRBD2 (6 bases each). The V gene lost 0 bases and the J gene lost 6 bases, with 12 bases spanning the gap. The CDR3 runs to 15 residues. Germline V gene data show CDR1 as SGDLS and CDR2 as YYNGEE. This CDR3 reads CASSVEQGGAGELFF. The CDR3 region has the DNA TGTGCCAGCAGCGTAGAACAGGGAGGAGCCGGGGAGCTGTTTTTT.

This rearrangement joins TRBV7-3 to TRBJ1-1; 10 positions agree with TRBD1. CDR1 SGHTA and CDR2 FQGTGA come from the germline V gene. The CDR3 loop spans 19 amino acids. J lost 3 bases, V lost 4 bases, and 17 bases had no gene match. The CDR3 nucleotides read TGTGCCAGCAGCTCCCGGGACAGGGGCGGGGTCGGTCGGTACACTGAAGCTTTCTTT. It encodes CASSSRDRGGVGRYTEAFF.

The rearrangement joins TRBV28 to TRBJ2-2; a weak D match, TRBD1 (5 bases). Trimming removed 6 bases from V and 4 bases from J, with 9 bases in between. The CDR3 loop spans 13 amino acids. Germline V gene lookup returns CDR1 MDHEN and CDR2 SYDVKM. As DNA, the CDR3 is TGTGCCAGCAGACCGACAGTCACCGGGGAGCTGTTTTTT. Amino acids: CASRPTVTGELFF.

This rearrangement joins TRBV11-2 to TRBJ2-1, with 7 nucleotides matching TRBD1. In germline, CDR1 is SGHAT, CDR2 FQNNGV. The CDR3 has 18 residues. V shed 0 bases and J 1 base; nucleotides not matched to a gene: 9. The CDR3 bases are TGTGCCAGCAGCTTAGATTACTTCGCGACAGGGTCCTACAATGAGCAGTTCTTC. Amino acids: CASSLDYFATGSYNEQFF. The variable domain in full, completed from reference TRBV11-2 and TRBJ2-1, reads EAGVAQSPRYKIIEKRQSVAFWCNPISGHATLYWYQQILGQGPKLLIQFQNNGVVDDSQLPKDRFSAERLKGVDSTLKIQPAKLEDSAVYLCASSLDYFATGSYNEQFFGPGTRLTVL.

CDR3 sequence: CSVDKGLLNYGYTF. The DNA of the CDR3 is TGCAGCGTTGATAAGGGACTGCTTAACTATGGCTACACCTTC. The genes are TRBV29-1 and TRBJ1-2; D possibly corresponds to TRBD1 (5 bases). The CDR3 contains 14 residues. The germline gives CDR1 SQVTM, CDR2 ANQGSEA. Trimming took 3 bases from V and 1 from J, leaving 12 bases between them.

The chain employs TRBV2 and TRBJ1-2; unclear D gene. V lost 8 bases and J lost 7, with 11 bases in between. The CDR3 length is 11 residues. Germline values: CDR1 SNHLY, CDR2 FYNNEI. CDR3 loop: CASPRWGGYTF. In nucleotides, the CDR3 is TGTGCCAGCCCGAGGTGGGGTGGCTACACCTTC.

The chain joins TRBV27 to TRBJ2-7, with D unclear. This CDR3 has 13 amino acids. V was pared by 6 bases and J by 2 bases, with 11 bases between. Germline V gives CDR1 MNHEY, CDR2 SMNVEV (reference sequence). The CDR3 DNA reads TGTGCCAGCAGCTATGGCTTTACCTACGAGCAGTACTTC. It codes for CASSYGFTYEQYF.

This clone was seen a handful of times. The J gene is TRBJ1-1, the V gene TRBV10-3; no reliable D call. The length of the CDR3 is 15 residues. V was cut by 1 base and J by 1 base, with 10 bases left in between. CDR1 ENHRY and CDR2 SYGVKD come from the germline V gene. CDR3 sequence: CAISELVGRNTEAFF. The DNA of the CDR3 is TGTGCCATCAGTGAGTTAGTGGGGAGGAACACTGAAGCTTTCTTT.

The V call is TRBV5-1, the J call TRBJ2-2; a weak D match, TRBD1 (6 bases). CDR1 SGHRS and CDR2 YFSETQ come from the germline V gene. CDR3 length: 15 residues. Deletions cut 0 bases from V and 2 bases from J, with 8 bases between. The CDR3 bases are TGCGCCAGCAGCTTGGTACAGGGCAACACCGGGGAGCTGTTTTTT. It yields the protein CASSLVQGNTGELFF.

This rearrangement joins TRBV27 to TRBJ1-5; 8 bases are a match to TRBD1. This CDR3 is built from 18 residues. J gave up 2 bases and V 5 bases, and 14 bases lay outside the gene matches. The germline V gene encodes CDR1 MNHEY and CDR2 SMNVEV (reference sequence). The CDR3 DNA reads as TGTGCCAGCAGTCCCAACAGGGGGTATGTTTCCGGCAATCAGCCCCAGCATTTT. Protein: CASSPNRGYVSGNQPQHF.

J is TRBJ2-2 and V is TRBV14; no clear D. V was pared by 0 bases and J by 5 bases, with 7 bases between. Germline-derived CDR1 and CDR2 are SGHDN and FVKESK. This CDR3 region has 14 residues. The CDR3 is CASSQDPSTGELFF. DNA for the CDR3: TGTGCCAGCAGCCAAGATCCAAGTACCGGGGAGCTGTTTTTT. Full variable domain (missing parts from reference TRBV14 and TRBJ2-2): EAGVTQFPSHSVIEKGQTVTLRCDPISGHDNLYWYRRVMGKEIKFLLHFVKESKQDESGMPNNRFLAERTGGTYSTLKVQPAELEDSGVYFCASSQDPSTGELFFGEGSRLTVL.

This chain uses TRBV19 with TRBJ2-1, with D maybe TRBD1 (6 bases). This CDR3 region has 14 residues. CDR1 is LNHDA, CDR2 SQIVND, per germline (reference sequence). Trimming removed 9 bases from V and 1 base from J, with 13 bases in between. The CDR3 protein is CASRTGYSYNEQFF. In nucleotides, the CDR3 is TGTGCCAGCAGAACAGGGTATTCCTACAATGAGCAGTTCTTC.

The V gene is TRBV27, the J gene TRBJ2-1, with D perhaps TRBD1 or TRBD2 (5 bases each). Germline CDR1 MNHEY, CDR2 SMNVEV (reference sequence). The CDR3 runs to 14 residues. The V end lost 6 bases, the J end lost 5 bases, and 14 bases lay between the germline ends. CDR3: CASREGWGNNEQFF. Here the CDR3 DNA reads TGTGCCAGCAGAGAGGGGTGGGGGAACAATGAGCAGTTCTTC.